The TCR beta chain under discussion was sequenced for a study of shared clonotypes between healthy human individuals. At the level of the study: Aged 18 to 49, the donors were a couple of women and three men.

Whole-study results and caveats: Estimated richness was generally greater in naive than memory subsets.

Sequencing was at deep level. Assay used: immunoSEQ multiplex PCR; TCRdb lists only in-frame clones, some missing. There are 2 million to 2.5 million clones in the sample; around 92% occur only once, and around 0.4% lies in the top ten. V lost 5 bases to trimming and J lost 3 bases; unmatched junction nucleotides: 5. The germline V gene encodes CDR1 SGHAT and CDR2 FQNNGV. This CDR3 comprises 15 residues. Of note for this clone: No antigen is known for it.

This TCR derives from a man aged 18-30 years in good health. Some clones in this sample may be carry-over from other donors' samples. The chain couples TRBV11-2 to TRBJ1-2; the match to TRBD1 covers 11 bases. Input material: naive CD4+ T cells from PBMCs. Documented subset: CD45RA+ positively selected. The CDR3 bases are TGTGCCAGCAGCACGCCGGGACAGGGGGACTATGGCTACACCTTC. Its protein product is CASSTPGQGDYGYTF.